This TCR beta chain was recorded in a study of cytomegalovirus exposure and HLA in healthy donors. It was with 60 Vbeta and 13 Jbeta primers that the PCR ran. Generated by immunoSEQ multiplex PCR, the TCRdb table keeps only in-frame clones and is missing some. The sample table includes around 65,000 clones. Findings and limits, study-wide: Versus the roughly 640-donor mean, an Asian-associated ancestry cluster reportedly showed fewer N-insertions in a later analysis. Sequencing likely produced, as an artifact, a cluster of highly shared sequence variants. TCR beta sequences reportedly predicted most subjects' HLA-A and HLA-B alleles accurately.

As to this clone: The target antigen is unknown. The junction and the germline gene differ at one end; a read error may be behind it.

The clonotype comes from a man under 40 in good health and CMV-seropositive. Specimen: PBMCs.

The CDR3 reads CATPSGNPDKQYF. The CDR3 coding sequence is TGTGCCACCCCTAGCGGGAACCCAGATAAGCAGTATTTT. J is TRBJ2-3 and V is TRBV7-9; 9 positions agree with TRBD2. CDR1 SEHNR and CDR2 FQNEAQ come from the germline V gene (reference sequence). The CDR3 has 13 residues.